The 17 T cell receptor beta chains given below trace back to one sample, sequenced in a study of CD8 T cells in Susac syndrome. Random hexamers served to reverse transcribe roughly 0.5 to 1 ug RNA. MiXCR, run by TCRdb on the immunoSEQ multiplex PCR reads, gives a single entry per CDR3 protein. The sample yields 250,000 or so distinct CDR3 sequences, roughly 93% seen once. The sample comprised CD4+ T cells from PBMCs. These TCRs come from a human donor with multiple sclerosis.

The V call is TRBV12-3 or TRBV12-4, the J call TRBJ2-1; maybe TRBD1 (5 bases). The CDR3 runs to 15 residues. Trimming took 6 bases from V and 2 from J, leaving 14 bases between them. CDR3 sequence: CASRPQGVAYNEQFF. CDR3 coding DNA: TGTGCCAGCAGGCCGCAGGGCGTTGCCTACAATGAGCAGTTCTTC.

The rearrangement links TRBV4-2 to TRBJ1-5; D remains ambiguous. The V and J ends lost 0 bases and 12 bases respectively, with 15 bases between them. CDR3 length equals 14 residues. Germline V gene sequence: CDR1 LGHNA, CDR2 YNFKEQ. CDR3 protein: CASSQEVGRNDQHF. CDR3 bases: TGTGCCAGCAGCCAAGAGGTCGGGCGGAACGACCAGCATTTT.

The gene calls are TRBV19 and TRBJ1-3; 8 positions agree with TRBD1. V shed 6 bases and J 0 bases; nucleotides not matched to a gene: 10. The CDR3 has 17 amino acids. Germline V gene data show CDR1 as LNHDA and CDR2 as SQIVND (reference sequence). The CDR3 is CASRPRTGRTSGNTIYF. CDR3 sequence (DNA): TGTGCCAGTAGGCCTAGGACAGGGAGGACCTCTGGAAACACCATATATTTT.

This sequence joins TRBV7-9 and TRBJ2-3; D perhaps matches TRBD2 (5 bases). Germline lookup yields CDR1 SEHNR and CDR2 FQNEAQ (reference sequence). CDR3 length: 14 residues. The V gene lost 5 bases and the J gene lost 6 bases, with 15 bases spanning the gap. CDR3 amino acids: CASSRGSGFDTQYF. The CDR3 bases are TGTGCCAGCAGCCGGGGATCGGGGTTCGATACGCAGTATTTT.

V is TRBV19 and J is TRBJ1-6; D remains unclear. CDR1 LNHDA and CDR2 SQIVND come from the germline V gene (reference sequence). V was clipped by 4 bases and J by 7 bases, with 11 bases between them. The CDR3 is made up of 14 amino acids. The CDR3 region is CASSTPGRNSPLHF. DNA of the CDR3: TGTGCCAGTAGTACGCCGGGTCGAAATTCACCCCTCCACTTT.

The chain uses TRBV10-3 and TRBJ2-1, with D perhaps assigned TRBD1 or TRBD2 (5 bases each). Trimming removed 8 bases at V and 7 bases at J, with 21 bases between. CDR1 and CDR2 (germline): ENHRY, SYGVKD. The CDR3 has 15 amino acids. The CDR3, as DNA: TGTGCCATCGGCCCGGGGCCCCCTCCGTTTAATGAGCAGTTCTTC. As protein: CAIGPGPPPFNEQFF.

The V gene is TRBV5-4, the J gene TRBJ1-1, with D tentatively TRBD1 (5 bases). V lost 6 bases and J 1 base, leaving 16 bases between the germline ends. This CDR3 region has 15 residues. Germline CDR1 SGHNT, CDR2 YYREEE (reference sequence). The CDR3 is CASTPTGQPNTEAFF. CDR3 in DNA: TGTGCCAGCACCCCAACGGGGCAGCCGAACACTGAAGCTTTCTTT.

The J gene is TRBJ1-3, the V gene TRBV5-8; D unresolved. V was shortened by 1 base and J by 0 bases, with 8 bases between the two germline ends. Per the germline V gene, CDR1 is SGHTS and CDR2 is YDEGEE. The CDR3 runs 15 residues. CDR3 coding DNA: TGTGCCAGCAGCTTGCAGAAGAGCTCTGGAAACACCATATATTTT. Residues: CASSLQKSSGNTIYF.

This clonotype was counted a single time. The chain joins TRBV5-1 to TRBJ2-1, with D perhaps TRBD1 (6 bases). The CDR3 consists of 16 residues. V was clipped by 3 bases and J by 1 base, with 14 bases between them. Germline V gene data show CDR1 as SGHRS and CDR2 as YFSETQ. The CDR3 DNA reads as TGCGCCAGCAGCTGGGGTTCAGGGGAGTCCTACAATGAGCAGTTCTTC. Protein: CASSWGSGESYNEQFF.

The V gene is TRBV5-1, the J gene TRBJ2-3, with 8 bases aligning to TRBD1. V shed 2 bases, J shed 5 bases, and the junction held 7 bases outside the gene matches. CDR3 length equals 15 residues. Per germline, CDR1 SGHRS and CDR2 YFSETQ. The CDR3 region is CASSFVQGAGDTQYF. CDR3 DNA sequence: TGCGCCAGCAGCTTCGTCCAGGGGGCGGGAGATACGCAGTATTTT.

This chain connects TRBV20-1 to TRBJ2-7; weak D call: TRBD2 (6 bases). The CDR3 has 15 residues. V lost 2 bases, J lost 1 base, and 15 bases lay in between. From germline, CDR1 is DFQATT and CDR2 SNEGSKA (reference sequence). CDR3 bases: TGCAGTGCTAGACCCCCCCTCGGAGGGTCCTACGAGCAGTACTTC. It translates to CSARPPLGGSYEQYF.

This chain links TRBV10-3 with TRBJ2-2, with D perhaps TRBD2 (6 bases). V was cut by 0 bases and J by 3 bases, with 11 bases left in between. Looked up from germline, CDR1 is ENHRY and CDR2 is SYGVKD. The CDR3 consists of 16 residues. CDR3 sequence: CAISESSGGDTGELFF. The CDR3 DNA follows: TGTGCCATCAGTGAGTCAAGCGGAGGGGACACCGGGGAGCTGTTTTTT.

The chain joins TRBV6-5 to TRBJ1-2; TRBD1 might be the D (6 bases). The CDR3 contains 15 residues. From germline, CDR1 is MNHEY and CDR2 SVGAGI. V was pared by 0 bases and J by 2 bases, with 10 bases between. CDR3 nucleotides: TGTGCCAGCAGTTACTCGACAGGTTGGAACTATGGCTACACCTTC. Protein: CASSYSTGWNYGYTF.

The chain has TRBV3-1 and TRBJ1-2; D call uncertain. This CDR3 has 14 residues. Germline V gene lookup returns CDR1 LGHDT and CDR2 YNNKEL (reference sequence). Trimming removed 2 bases at V and 5 bases at J, with 12 bases between. CDR3 sequence (DNA): TGTGCCAGCAGCCAAACAGCGGGAGAATATGGCTACACCTTC. Protein product: CASSQTAGEYGYTF.

CDR3 nucleotides: TGTGCCAGCAAGGGGGGGAGTAATCAAGAGACCCAGTACTTC. Translated, it gives CASKGGSNQETQYF. The chain links TRBV2 to TRBJ2-5, with D perhaps TRBD2 (7 bases). CDR1 is SNHLY, CDR2 FYNNEI, per germline. Trimming cost V 7 bases and J 2 bases, with 14 bases left between them. The CDR3 has 14 residues.

CDR3 nucleotide sequence: TGTGCCAGCAGCCTCCCGAGGTCGGGACAGAGCACAGATACGCAGTATTTT. Its translation: CASSLPRSGQSTDTQYF. V is TRBV7-8 and J is TRBJ2-3; 7 bases map to TRBD1. V was clipped by 5 bases and J by 0 bases; unmatched bases: 11. Germline loops: CDR1 SGHVS, CDR2 FQNEAQ. The CDR3 totals 17 residues.

The chain joins TRBV3-1 to TRBJ1-6, with D hard to call. CDR1 and CDR2 (germline): LGHDT, YNNKEL (reference sequence). The CDR3 is made up of 13 amino acids. V was shortened by 7 bases and J by 8 bases, with 12 bases between the two germline ends. CDR3 amino acids: CASTLRADSPLHF. DNA of the CDR3: TGTGCCAGCACCCTTAGGGCCGATTCACCCCTCCACTTT.